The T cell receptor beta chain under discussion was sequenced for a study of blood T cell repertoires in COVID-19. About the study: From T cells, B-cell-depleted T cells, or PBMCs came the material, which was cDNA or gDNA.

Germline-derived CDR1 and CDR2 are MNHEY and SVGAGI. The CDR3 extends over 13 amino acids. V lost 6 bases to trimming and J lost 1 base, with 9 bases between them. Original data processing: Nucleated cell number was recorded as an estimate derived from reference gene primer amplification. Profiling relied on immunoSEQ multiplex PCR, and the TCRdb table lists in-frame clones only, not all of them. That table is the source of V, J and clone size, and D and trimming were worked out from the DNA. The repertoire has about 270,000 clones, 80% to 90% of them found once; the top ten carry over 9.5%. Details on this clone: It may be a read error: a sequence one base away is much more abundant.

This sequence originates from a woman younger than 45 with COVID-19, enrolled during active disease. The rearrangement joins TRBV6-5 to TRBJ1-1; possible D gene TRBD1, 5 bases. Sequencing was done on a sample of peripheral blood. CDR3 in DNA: TGTGCCAGCAGCCCAGGACAGAACACTGAAGCTTTCTTT. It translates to CASSPGQNTEAFF.